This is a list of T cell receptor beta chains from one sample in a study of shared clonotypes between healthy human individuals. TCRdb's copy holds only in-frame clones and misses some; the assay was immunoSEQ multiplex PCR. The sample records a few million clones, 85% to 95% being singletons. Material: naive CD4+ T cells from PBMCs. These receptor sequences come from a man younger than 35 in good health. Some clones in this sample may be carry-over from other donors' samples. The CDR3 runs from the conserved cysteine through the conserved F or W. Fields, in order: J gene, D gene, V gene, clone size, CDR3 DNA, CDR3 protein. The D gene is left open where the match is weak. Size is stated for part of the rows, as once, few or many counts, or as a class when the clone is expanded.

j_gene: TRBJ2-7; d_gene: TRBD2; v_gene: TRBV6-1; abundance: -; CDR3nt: TGTGCCAGCAGTGAAGAGAGAGGACTAGCGGGACCCCGGGGCGAGCAGTACTTC; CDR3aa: CASSEERGLAGPRGEQYF
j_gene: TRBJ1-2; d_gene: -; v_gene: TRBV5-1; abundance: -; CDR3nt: TGCGCCAGCAGCCAGACTCTGGGAAGAGATGGCTACACCTTC; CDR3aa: CASSQTLGRDGYTF
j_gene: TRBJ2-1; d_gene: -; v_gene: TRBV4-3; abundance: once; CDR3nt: TGCGCCAGCAGCCAAGATGGTTCAGCTAGCTCCTACAATGAGCAGTTCTTC; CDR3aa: CASSQDGSASSYNEQFF
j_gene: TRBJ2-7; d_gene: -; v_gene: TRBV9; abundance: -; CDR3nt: TGTGCCATCTTCCCACCCTCTAGCGACGAGCAGTACTTC; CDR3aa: CAIFPPSSDEQYF
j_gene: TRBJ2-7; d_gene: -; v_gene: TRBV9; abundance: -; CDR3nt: TGTGCCAGCAGCGTAGATGGGGGGCACTATTCTTACGAGCAGTACTTC; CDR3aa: CASSVDGGHYSYEQYF
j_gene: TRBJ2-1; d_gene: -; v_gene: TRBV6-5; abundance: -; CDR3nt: TGTGCCAGCAGCAGGGTCGCCTACAATGAGCAGTTCTTC; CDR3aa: CASSRVAYNEQFF
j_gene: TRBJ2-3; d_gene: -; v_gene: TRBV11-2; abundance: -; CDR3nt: TGTGCCAGCAGCTTCACGTGGGCTAGCACAGATACGCAGTATTTT; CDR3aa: CASSFTWASTDTQYF
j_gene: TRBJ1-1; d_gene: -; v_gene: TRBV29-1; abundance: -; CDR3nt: TGCAGCGTTGGATCAGGGAGGAACACTGAAGCTTTCTTT; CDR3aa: CSVGSGRNTEAFF
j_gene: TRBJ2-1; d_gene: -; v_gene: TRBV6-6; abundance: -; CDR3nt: TGTGCCAGCAAGGGGGGGGCGGGACCCTCGTGGAATGAGCAGTTCTTC; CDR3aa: CASKGGAGPSWNEQFF
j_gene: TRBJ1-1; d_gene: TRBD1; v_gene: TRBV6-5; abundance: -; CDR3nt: TGTGCCAGCAGTCCCGACAGGGATACCACTGAAGCTTTCTTT; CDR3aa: CASSPDRDTTEAFF
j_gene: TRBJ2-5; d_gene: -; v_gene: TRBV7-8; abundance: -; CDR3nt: TGTGCCAGCAGCCCCGAGGCGGGGTGGGAGACCCAGTACTTC; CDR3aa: CASSPEAGWETQYF
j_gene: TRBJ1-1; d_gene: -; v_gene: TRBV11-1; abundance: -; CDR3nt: TGTGCCAGCAGCTTGGGGACGGAGTTCGTCGAAGCTTTCTTT; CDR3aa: CASSLGTEFVEAFF
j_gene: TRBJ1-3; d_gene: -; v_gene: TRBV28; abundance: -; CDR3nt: TGTGCCAGCAGTCCGTTCCAGGGTGGGCGCACCATATATTTT; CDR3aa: CASSPFQGGRTIYF
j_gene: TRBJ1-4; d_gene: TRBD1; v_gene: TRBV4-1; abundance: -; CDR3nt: TGCGCCAGCAGTCGAACCGCCCCAGGGGGTATCGGAAAACTGTTTTTT; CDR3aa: CASSRTAPGGIGKLFF